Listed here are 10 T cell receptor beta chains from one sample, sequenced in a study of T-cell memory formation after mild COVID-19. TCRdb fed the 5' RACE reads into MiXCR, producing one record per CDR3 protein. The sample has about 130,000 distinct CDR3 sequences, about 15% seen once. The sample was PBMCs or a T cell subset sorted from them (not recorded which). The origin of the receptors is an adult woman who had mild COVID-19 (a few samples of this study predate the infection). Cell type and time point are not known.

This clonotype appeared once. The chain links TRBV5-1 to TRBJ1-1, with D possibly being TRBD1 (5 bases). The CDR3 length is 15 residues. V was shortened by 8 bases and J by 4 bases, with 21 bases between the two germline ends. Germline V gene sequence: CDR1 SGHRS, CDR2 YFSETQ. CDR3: CASWGTLGDATEAFF. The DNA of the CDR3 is TGCGCCAGTTGGGGGACCCTAGGGGATGCCACTGAAGCTTTCTTT.

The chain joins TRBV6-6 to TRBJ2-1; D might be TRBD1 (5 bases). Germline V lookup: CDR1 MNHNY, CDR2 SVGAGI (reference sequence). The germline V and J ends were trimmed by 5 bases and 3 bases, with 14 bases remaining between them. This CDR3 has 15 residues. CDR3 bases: TGTGCCAGCAGTACAGGAGAAGAATTCTACAATGAGCAGTTCTTC. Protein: CASSTGEEFYNEQFF.

CDR3 bases: TGTGCCAGTAGTATCGTCAGGGAGGGCGAGCAGTACTTC. Translating it yields CASSIVREGEQYF. V is TRBV19 and J is TRBJ2-7, with TRBD2 identical over 7 bases. Unmatched junction bases numbered 5, after V lost 3 bases and J lost 6 bases. The CDR3 is made up of 13 amino acids. Germline V gene lookup returns CDR1 LNHDA and CDR2 SQIVND (reference sequence).

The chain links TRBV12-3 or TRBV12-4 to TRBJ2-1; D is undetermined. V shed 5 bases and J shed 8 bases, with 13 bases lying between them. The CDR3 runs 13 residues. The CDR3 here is CASSTRLSHEQFF. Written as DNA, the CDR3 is TGTGCCAGCAGTACCCGGTTGAGCCATGAGCAGTTCTTC.

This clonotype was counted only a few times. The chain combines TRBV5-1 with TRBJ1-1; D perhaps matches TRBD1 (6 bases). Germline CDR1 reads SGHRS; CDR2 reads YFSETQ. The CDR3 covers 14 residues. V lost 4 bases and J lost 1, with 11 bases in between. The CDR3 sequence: CASSGLQGNTEAFF. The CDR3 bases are TGCGCCAGCAGCGGCCTACAGGGGAACACTGAAGCTTTCTTT.

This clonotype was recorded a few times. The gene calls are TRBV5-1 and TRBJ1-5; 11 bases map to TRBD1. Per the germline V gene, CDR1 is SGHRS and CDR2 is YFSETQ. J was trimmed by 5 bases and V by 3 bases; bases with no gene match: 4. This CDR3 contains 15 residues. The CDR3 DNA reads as TGCGCCAGCAGCTCGGGACAGGGGGGGGATCAGCCCCAGCATTTT. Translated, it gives CASSSGQGGDQPQHF.

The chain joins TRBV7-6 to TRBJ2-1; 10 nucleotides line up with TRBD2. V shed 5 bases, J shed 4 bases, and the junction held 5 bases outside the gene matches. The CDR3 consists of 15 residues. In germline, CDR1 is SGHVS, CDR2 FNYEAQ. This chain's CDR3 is CASSPRTSGYNEQFF. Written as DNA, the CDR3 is TGTGCCAGCAGCCCCCGGACTAGCGGATACAATGAGCAGTTCTTC.

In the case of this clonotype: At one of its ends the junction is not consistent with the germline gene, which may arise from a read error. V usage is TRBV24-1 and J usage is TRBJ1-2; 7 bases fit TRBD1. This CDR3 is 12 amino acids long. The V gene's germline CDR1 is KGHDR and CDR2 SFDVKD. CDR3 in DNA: TGTGCCACCAGTGACCTGACAGGGACTTTCTCCTTC. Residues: CATSDLTGTFSF.

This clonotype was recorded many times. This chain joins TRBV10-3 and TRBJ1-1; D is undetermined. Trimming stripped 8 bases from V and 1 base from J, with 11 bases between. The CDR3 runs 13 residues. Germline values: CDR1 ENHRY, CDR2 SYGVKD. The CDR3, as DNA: TGTGCCATCGCTTTTGAACCGAACACTGAAGCTTTCTTT. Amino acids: CAIAFEPNTEAFF.

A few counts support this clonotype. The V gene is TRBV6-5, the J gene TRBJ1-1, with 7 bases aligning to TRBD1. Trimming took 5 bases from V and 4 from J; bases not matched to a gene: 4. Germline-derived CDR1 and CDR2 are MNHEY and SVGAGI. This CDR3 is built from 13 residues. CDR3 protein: CASSDPGGTEAFF. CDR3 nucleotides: TGTGCCAGCAGTGACCCAGGGGGCACTGAAGCTTTCTTT.